The rows below give T cell receptor beta chains drawn from one sample of a study of identical twins' blood T cells. From the 5' RACE reads, TCRdb called clonotypes with MiXCR, one entry per CDR3 protein. The sample has 300,000 to 400,000 distinct CDR3 sequences, 28% seen once. Sequencing input: PBMCs. The receptor source for this set is a woman aged 18-50 years in good health. CDR3s include the opening cysteine and the closing phenylalanine or tryptophan. D genes are given only for firm matches. Not every row has a clone size; where given, it reads once, few, many or a size class.

D	V	J	length	size	CDR3	DNA
.	TRBV29-1	TRBJ2-1	11	many	CSVVLGNEQFF	TGCAGCGTTGTATTAGGCAATGAGCAGTTCTTC
TRBD1	TRBV7-8	TRBJ2-5	17	few	CASSHNRGMGAQETQYF	TGTGCCAGCAGTCACAACAGGGGAATGGGTGCCCAAGAGACCCAGTACTTC
TRBD1	TRBV9	TRBJ2-1	16	few	CASSVVDREVKNEQFF	TGTGCCAGCAGCGTAGTTGACAGGGAAGTTAAGAATGAGCAGTTCTTC
.	TRBV12-3/TRBV12-4	TRBJ2-3	14	.	CASSLQDSTDTQYF	TGTGCCAGCAGTTTGCAGGATAGCACAGATACGCAGTATTTT
.	TRBV5-1	TRBJ2-7	13	.	CASSTGLSYEQYF	TGCGCCAGCAGCACAGGGTTATCCTACGAGCAGTACTTC
.	TRBV23-1	TRBJ1-4	13	.	CVYERDDGEKLFF	TGCGTTTACGAGCGGGACGATGGTGAAAAACTGTTTTTT
TRBD2	TRBV10-1	TRBJ2-1	16	few	CASSGGTSGSYNEQFF	TGCGCCAGCAGTGGAGGGACTAGCGGTTCCTACAATGAGCAGTTCTTC
.	TRBV11-2	TRBJ2-2	18	.	CASSLDSVGQPVRRELFF	TGTGCCAGCAGCTTAGATAGCGTCGGACAGCCCGTACGCCGGGAGCTGTTTTTT
.	TRBV5-1	TRBJ2-2	14	.	CASSLSRSTGELFF	TGCGCCAGCAGCTTGTCGCGCTCCACCGGGGAGCTGTTTTTT
.	TRBV9	TRBJ1-6	14	few	CASSPEGIGSPLHF	TGTGCCAGCAGCCCTGAGGGGATTGGTTCACCCCTCCACTTT
TRBD2	TRBV9	TRBJ2-7	15	.	CASSVGLAGSYEQYF	TGTGCCAGCAGCGTAGGACTAGCGGGGAGTTACGAGCAGTACTTC
TRBD2	TRBV20-1	TRBJ2-5	13	few	CSARSGLAKTQYF	TGCAGTGCTAGATCGGGACTAGCAAAGACCCAGTACTTC
.	TRBV12-3/TRBV12-4	TRBJ1-3	16	.	CASTPESGVDGNTIYF	TGTGCCAGCACCCCAGAGTCTGGGGTTGATGGAAACACCATATATTTT
TRBD2	TRBV10-3	TRBJ2-7	14	.	CAIMASGSQYEQYF	TGTGCCATCATGGCTAGCGGGAGTCAATACGAGCAGTACTTC
.	TRBV6-5	TRBJ2-2	16	.	CASSYSRALNTGELFF	TGTGCCAGCAGTTACTCGAGGGCCTTGAACACCGGGGAGCTGTTTTTT
.	TRBV20-1	TRBJ1-1	13	few	CSASSGARAEAFF	TGCAGTGCTAGTAGTGGGGCTCGGGCTGAAGCTTTCTTT
.	TRBV20-1	TRBJ1-1	12	.	CSSDRMNTEAFF	TGCAGTTCCGACAGGATGAACACTGAAGCTTTCTTT
.	TRBV25-1	TRBJ1-6	13	.	CASRDFGDSPLHF	TGTGCCAGCAGGGACTTTGGGGATTCACCCCTCCACTTT
.	TRBV28	TRBJ1-1	13	many	CASSSTESTEAFF	TGTGCCAGCAGTTCCACCGAAAGCACTGAAGCTTTCTTT
.	TRBV6-5	TRBJ1-3	15	few	CASTPAGRVGNTIYF	TGTGCCAGCACCCCCGCCGGACGGGTTGGAAACACCATATATTTT
TRBD1	TRBV20-1	TRBJ1-5	15	.	CSASRRNRGLQPQHF	TGCAGTGCCTCCCGTCGTAACAGGGGGCTTCAGCCCCAGCATTTT
.	TRBV20-1	TRBJ2-5	12	.	CSAVRAGETQYF	TGCAGTGCAGTTAGGGCAGGGGAGACCCAGTACTTC